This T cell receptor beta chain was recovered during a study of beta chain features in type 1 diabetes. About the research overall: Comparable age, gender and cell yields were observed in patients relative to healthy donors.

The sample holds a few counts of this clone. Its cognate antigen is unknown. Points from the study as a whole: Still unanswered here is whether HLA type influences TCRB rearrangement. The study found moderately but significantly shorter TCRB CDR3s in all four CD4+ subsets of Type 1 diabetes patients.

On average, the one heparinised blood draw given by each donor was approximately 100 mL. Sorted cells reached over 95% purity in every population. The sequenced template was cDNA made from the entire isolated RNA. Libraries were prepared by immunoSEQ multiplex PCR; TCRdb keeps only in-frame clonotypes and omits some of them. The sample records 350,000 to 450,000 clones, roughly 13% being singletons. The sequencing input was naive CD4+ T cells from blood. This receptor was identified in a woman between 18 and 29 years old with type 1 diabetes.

The CDR3 spells CASSRWTGGDGYTF. The CDR3 DNA reads as TGTGCCAGCAGCCGCTGGACAGGGGGCGATGGCTACACCTTC. The V call is TRBV14, the J call TRBJ1-2; 11 positions agree with TRBD1. V shed 4 bases and J 6 bases; nucleotides not matched to a gene: 4. This CDR3 spans 14 amino acids. Germline lookup yields CDR1 SGHDN and CDR2 FVKESK. The full variable domain, completed using reference TRBV14 and TRBJ1-2, is EAGVTQFPSHSVIEKGQTVTLRCDPISGHDNLYWYRRVMGKEIKFLLHFVKESKQDESGMPNNRFLAERTGGTYSTLKVQPAELEDSGVYFCASSRWTGGDGYTFGSGTRLTVV.